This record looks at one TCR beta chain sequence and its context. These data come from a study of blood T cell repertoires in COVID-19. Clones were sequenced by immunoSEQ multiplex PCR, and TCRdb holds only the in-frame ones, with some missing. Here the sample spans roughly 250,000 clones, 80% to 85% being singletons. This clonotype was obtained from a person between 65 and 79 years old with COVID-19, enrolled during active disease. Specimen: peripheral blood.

The CDR3, as DNA: TGTGCCAGTACCGCGCTTCTCGGGAATTCACCCCTCCACTTT. This codes for CASTALLGNSPLHF. The genes are TRBV19 and TRBJ1-6, with D unresolved. V was shortened by 7 bases and J by 7 bases, with 14 bases between the two germline ends. The CDR3 spans 14 residues. Germline CDR1 is LNHDA and CDR2 is SQIVND (reference sequence).